Below are 6 T cell receptor beta chains sequenced from a single sample in a study of human T cells and chemical hapten exposure. In TCRdb, the RACE reads were re-called with MiXCR into one record per CDR3 protein. The repertoire has about 39,000 distinct CDR3 sequences, roughly 13% of them found once; the top ten carry roughly 2.5%. As to time point: patch test 3, about 24 weeks after DPC sensitization. Treatment in this sample: therapeutic diphenylcyclopropenone sensitization with weekly scalp DPC. Unfractionated whole blood served as the source for total RNA extraction. The sequenced sample was whole blood, obtained in connection with sensitization to the hapten diphenylcyclopropenone (DPC). The receptors were gathered from a woman aged 40 to 49 with alopecia areata. Some clones in this sample may be carry-over from other donors' samples.

Many counts were recorded for this clonotype. The chain recombines TRBV27 with TRBJ2-7, with D perhaps TRBD1 (5 bases). Trimming pared 4 bases from V and 5 bases from J, leaving 9 bases between. CDR3 size: 12 residues. Germline V gene data show CDR1 as MNHEY and CDR2 as SMNVEV (reference sequence). DNA for the CDR3: TGTGCCAGCAGTTCCACAGGCAACGAGCAGTACTTC. Residues: CASSSTGNEQYF.

This clonotype came up a few times. The chain employs TRBV15 and TRBJ2-5; D is uncertain. Per the germline V gene, CDR1 is LNHNV and CDR2 is YYDKDF (reference sequence). Trimming stripped 0 bases from V and 5 bases from J, with 4 bases between. The CDR3 covers 12 residues. In DNA, the CDR3 is TGTGCCACCAGCAGAGATGTGGAGACCCAGTACTTC. Its translation: CATSRDVETQYF.

This clonotype has a count of ten or more. The chain uses TRBV6-2 or TRBV6-3 and TRBJ1-5; a possible D gene is TRBD1 (5 bases). Germline loops: CDR1 MNHEY, CDR2 SVGEGT. Trimming removed 2 bases from V and 2 bases from J, with 7 bases in between. CDR3 size: 14 residues. CDR3 region: CASSYGGGNQPQHF. In nucleotides, the CDR3 is TGTGCCAGCAGTTACGGGGGTGGCAATCAGCCCCAGCATTTT.

This clonotype was counted a few times. The rearrangement links TRBV18 to TRBJ1-5, with no clear D. The CDR3 is 14 residues long. Germline CDR1 reads KGHSH; CDR2 reads LQKENI. V was pared by 2 bases and J by 2 bases, with 7 bases between. The DNA of the CDR3 is TGTGCCAGCTCACCAGAAGATGGCAATCAGCCCCAGCATTTT. As protein: CASSPEDGNQPQHF.

This clonotype was found a few times. The rearrangement joins TRBV28 to TRBJ2-1; D is possibly TRBD2 (6 bases). The CDR3 totals 14 residues. V shed 7 bases and J shed 8 bases, with 18 bases lying between them. Germline assignment: CDR1 MDHEN and CDR2 SYDVKM. The CDR3 here is CASITGDFGDEQFF. CDR3 DNA sequence: TGTGCCAGCATTACGGGGGACTTTGGGGATGAGCAGTTCTTC.

About this clonotype itself: Because the CDR3 is missing its conserved closing phenylalanine or tryptophan, this is likely a read error. The V call is TRBV7-2, the J call TRBJ2-1; D unresolved. The V gene lost 5 bases and the J gene lost 3 bases, with 8 bases spanning the gap. The CDR3 length is 13 residues. The V gene's germline CDR1 is SGHTA and CDR2 FQGNSA. CDR3 nucleotides: TGTGCCAGCAGCCCTGACCACTACAATGAGCAGTTCCTC. It specifies CASSPDHYNEQFL.